Given below is one T cell receptor (beta chain) in context. No antigen is known for it. Profiling relied on immunoSEQ multiplex PCR, and the TCRdb table lists in-frame clones only, not all of them. Of 9,500 to 15,000 clones listed, 95% to 96% are singletons. The data were taken from a study of T cells and Merkel cell carcinoma outcomes. Germline loops: CDR1 LNHDA, CDR2 SQIVND (reference sequence). V was cut by 0 bases and J by 5 bases, with 10 bases left in between. The CDR3 covers 14 residues. Study-level findings and limits: Repertoire plus T-cell density reportedly predicted Merkel cell carcinoma outcomes.

V is TRBV19 and J is TRBJ2-5; TRBD2 might be the D (5 bases). What was sequenced was tumor tissue from Merkel cell carcinoma. The origin of this receptor is a human donor with Merkel cell carcinoma. The chain's CDR3 is CASSIEGRTETQYF. The CDR3 DNA reads TGTGCCAGTAGTATAGAGGGTAGGACTGAGACCCAGTACTTC.